A single TCR beta chain is shown here with its context. The sample is drawn from a study of blood T cell repertoires in COVID-19. The wider study: PBMCs, B-cell-depleted T cells, or T cells provided the cDNA or gDNA that made up the material.

In the original analysis: Counts of nucleated cells, estimated from reference gene primer amplification, were obtained. Sequencing used immunoSEQ multiplex PCR; TCRdb keeps in-frame clones, though not all of them. V and J calls and clone size are those listed in that table; D and trimming were worked out from the DNA. There are roughly 300,000 clones in the sample; 70% to 90% occur only once, and roughly 4% lies in the top ten. Germline CDR1 reads MNHEY; CDR2 reads SVGEGT. The CDR3 length is 14 residues. Trimming cost V 2 bases and J 4 bases, with 11 bases left between them. Enrollees, 18 to 89 years old, lived in around 23 US areas. Participants reported their clinical history, and cohort assignment relied on those reports.

The chain couples TRBV6-2 or TRBV6-3 to TRBJ1-2; D call uncertain. The TCR sequence derives from a woman aged 40 to 50 with acute COVID-19. Sequencing input: PBMCs or T cells enriched from blood (not recorded which). This CDR3 is CASSYLSGFYGYTF. As DNA, the CDR3 is TGTGCCAGCAGTTACCTCTCAGGTTTCTATGGCTACACCTTC.